This TCR beta chain was sequenced for a study of T cell responses to AZD1222 COVID-19 vaccine. Repertoires were generated with immunoSEQ multiplex PCR, while TCRdb's copy carries only in-frame clones and drops some. The table records 95,000 to 150,000 clones, around 89% of them present only once. The ends were cut back, 9 bases at V and 13 bases at J, with 24 bases in the middle. Germline V CDR1 and CDR2: KGHDR, SFDVKD. There are 15 residues in the CDR3. V is TRBV24-1 and J is TRBJ1-6; tentatively, D is TRBD1 (6 bases). Source: peripheral blood, taken on day 0 of AZD1222 vaccination. The source is an adult in good health. CDR3 DNA sequence: TGTGCCACCGCATCCGAGGGGGGTCTGGATGCGCCCCTCCACTTT. This encodes CATASEGGLDAPLHF.